These 6 T cell receptor beta chains share one sample of origin, sequenced in a study of T cell responses to AZD1222 COVID-19 vaccine. Clones were sequenced by immunoSEQ multiplex PCR, and TCRdb holds only the in-frame ones, with some missing. This sample yields more than 50,000 clones, of which nearly 90% are seen a single time; about 3.9% belongs to the top ten. The sample in question was peripheral blood, obtained on day 0 of AZD1222 vaccination. All receptors derive from an adult in good health.

In regard to this clone: Other DNA sequences in the same sample also yield this CDR3. The chain carries TRBV7-2 and TRBJ2-2; TRBD2 might be the D (6 bases). In germline, CDR1 is SGHTA, CDR2 FQGNSA. There are 14 residues in the CDR3. Trimming took off 0 bases at V and 4 bases at J, with 6 bases between the two ends. As DNA, the CDR3 is TGTGCCAGCAGCTTAGCGGGAGGCACCGGGGAGCTGTTTTTT. Translating it yields CASSLAGGTGELFF.

The chain employs TRBV25-1 and TRBJ2-2; unclear D gene. Germline loops: CDR1 MGHDK, CDR2 SYGVNS. The CDR3 runs 14 residues. V dropped 1 base and J dropped 7 bases, with 10 bases sitting between them. CDR3 protein: CASSEFGSGGELFF. The CDR3 DNA reads as TGTGCCAGCAGTGAATTTGGGTCGGGCGGGGAGCTGTTTTTT.

This clone appeared a single time. V and J are TRBV12-3 or TRBV12-4 and TRBJ1-1, with D unclear. V lost 2 bases to trimming and J lost 4 bases, with 8 bases between them. The CDR3 contains 13 residues. CDR3 nucleotides: TGTGCCAGCAGTTTACAGGCAGGCACTGAAGCTTTCTTT. Translated, it gives CASSLQAGTEAFF.

The gene calls are TRBV9 and TRBJ2-3, with no clear D. Germline loops: CDR1 SGDLS, CDR2 YYNGEE. V was cut by 4 bases and J by 0 bases, with 12 bases left in between. CDR3 size: 15 residues. Here the CDR3 DNA reads TGTGCCAGCAGCCCTCACGTTGTAAGCACAGATACGCAGTATTTT. Translation: CASSPHVVSTDTQYF. Using reference TRBV9 and TRBJ2-3 for the parts outside the CDR3, the full variable domain is DSGVTQTPKHLITATGQRVTLRCSPRSGDLSVYWYQQSLDQGLQFLIQYYNGEERAKGNILERFSAQQFPDLHSELNLSSLELGDSALYFCASSPHVVSTDTQYFGPGTRLTVL.

This chain links TRBV24-1 with TRBJ2-3; the D gene is possibly TRBD2 (6 bases). Trimming stripped 4 bases from V and 7 bases from J, with 14 bases between. The CDR3 contains 14 residues. From germline, CDR1 is KGHDR and CDR2 SFDVKD. In DNA form, the CDR3 reads TGTGCCACCAGTGAGTTCGGGAGCGCGAATACGCAGTATTTT. Its translation is CATSEFGSANTQYF.

The chain uses TRBV6-5 and TRBJ1-1; the D is unclear. V lost 0 bases to trimming and J lost 1 base, with 9 bases between them. CDR1 is MNHEY, CDR2 SVGAGI, per germline. The CDR3 is 15 amino acids. The CDR3 nucleotides read TGTGCCAGCAGTTACTCCAAAGCGGGGAACACTGAAGCTTTCTTT. Its translation: CASSYSKAGNTEAFF.